The clone carrying this TCR beta chain was counted between two and nine times. The antigen is undetermined. The data derive from a study of vaccination effects on CD4 cells after COVID-19. Study-level background: As their vaccination, participants received two doses of either BNT162b2 or mRNA-1273. Findings and caveats of the study: Few convalescent patients were included, and no early post-infection timepoints were sampled.

Sequencing in the ViraFEST assay came after antigen-specific CD4+ T cells had been expanded with viral peptide pools, which were used to stimulate PBMC. Isolating CD4+ T cells followed approximately nine days of culture. Nucleocapsid antibodies were negative in the vaccine recipients, who had never had SARS-CoV-2 infection. On day 3 and again on day 7, half the medium was replaced with IL-2 medium. Repertoires were generated with immunoSEQ multiplex PCR, while TCRdb's copy carries only in-frame clones and drops some. Found here are roughly 20,000 clones, about 73% of them singletons; the top ten hold about 17%. The CDR3 spans 13 residues. Germline CDR1 GTSNPN, CDR2 SVGIG (reference sequence). Trimming cost V 3 bases and J 1 base, with 9 bases left between them.

This TCR was sampled from a human donor who received a COVID-19 vaccine. The rearrangement links TRBV30 to TRBJ2-5; D possibly matches TRBD1 or TRBD2 (5 bases each). Source: CD4+ T cells from PBMCs cultured with HCoV-229E spike peptides, taken before COVID-19 vaccination. The CDR3 here is CAWRPGPQETQYF. For the CDR3, the DNA is TGTGCCTGGAGGCCGGGGCCCCAAGAGACCCAGTACTTC. Combining the CDR3 with reference TRBV30 and TRBJ2-5 gives the whole variable domain SQTIHQWPATLVQPVGSPLSLECTVEGTSNPNLYWYRQAAGRGLQLLFYSVGIGQISSEVPQNLSASRPQDRQFILSSKKLLLSDSGFYLCAWRPGPQETQYFGPGTRLLVL.